The next 32 T cell receptor beta chains were all read from a single sample in a study of blood T cell repertoires in COVID-19. Method: immunoSEQ multiplex PCR; TCRdb's copy keeps in-frame clones and lacks some. Seen here are around 150,000 clones, roughly 80% observed once, and the top ten hold about 8.7%. The specimen was peripheral blood. These receptors were taken from a man in his forties or fifties with active or convalescent COVID-19.

The gene calls are TRBV10-3 and TRBJ1-5; the match to TRBD1 covers 8 bases. Germline lookup yields CDR1 ENHRY and CDR2 SYGVKD. The CDR3 covers 19 residues. Unmatched junction bases numbered 15, after V lost 3 bases and J lost 2 bases. CDR3 sequence: CAISDPGTGDGIGNQPQHF. In nucleotides, the CDR3 is TGTGCCATCAGTGACCCCGGGACAGGTGACGGGATTGGCAATCAGCCCCAGCATTTT.

The genes are TRBV5-4 and TRBJ1-6, with D maybe TRBD1 (5 bases). The CDR3 totals 16 residues. CDR1 SGHNT and CDR2 YYREEE come from the germline V gene (reference sequence). V was clipped by 4 bases and J by 8 bases, with 19 bases between them. CDR3: CASSPGVYVGDSPLHF. CDR3 nucleotides: TGTGCCAGCAGCCCGGGGGTATACGTCGGGGATTCACCCCTCCACTTT.

The V gene is TRBV6-5, the J gene TRBJ1-5; D is uncertain. V lost 6 bases and J 7 bases, leaving 19 bases between the germline ends. Germline values: CDR1 MNHEY, CDR2 SVGAGI. This CDR3 is built from 15 residues. The CDR3 reads CASSLRAGGNQPQHF. DNA of the CDR3: TGTGCCAGCAGCCTAAGGGCCGGCGGGAACCAGCCCCAGCATTTT.

The chain has TRBV11-3 and TRBJ2-7, with 7 nucleotides matching TRBD2. This CDR3 spans 14 amino acids. In germline, CDR1 is SGHNT, CDR2 YENEEA. After removal of 1 base from V and 5 bases from J, the junction contained 5 bases not matched to a gene. CDR3 sequence: CASSLGGTSDEQYF. The CDR3 DNA reads as TGTGCCAGCAGCTTAGGGGGAACTAGCGACGAGCAGTACTTC.

This clone was observed a handful of times. The chain has TRBV23-1 and TRBJ2-3; weak D call: TRBD2 (5 bases). TRBV23-1 is labeled an ORF, and its function is uncertain. Between the trimmed V and J ends, which lost 2 bases and 4 bases, there was a span of 10 bases. The CDR3 is 14 residues long. The CDR3 loop reads CASSQGNGADTQYF. As DNA, the CDR3 is TGCGCCAGCAGTCAAGGCAACGGGGCAGATACGCAGTATTTT.

The CDR3 is CASSDIQGARGAFF. The CDR3 DNA reads as TGTGCCAGCAGCGATATACAGGGGGCGCGAGGCGCTTTCTTT. The rearrangement links TRBV9 to TRBJ1-1; 9 bases match TRBD1. V dropped 3 bases and J dropped 11; count of bases not matched to a gene: 11. The CDR3 extends over 14 amino acids. Germline CDR1 and CDR2: SGDLS and YYNGEE.

The V and J genes are TRBV5-1 and TRBJ1-1; D not certain. CDR3 length: 13 residues. The ends were cut back, 4 bases at V and 6 bases at J, with 13 bases in the middle. CDR1 is SGHRS and CDR2 is YFSETQ in the germline V gene. The CDR3 is CASSAVPVAEAFF. Here the CDR3 DNA reads TGCGCCAGCAGCGCCGTACCAGTCGCTGAAGCTTTCTTT. Filled out from reference TRBV5-1 and TRBJ1-1, the complete variable domain reads KAGVTQTPRYLIKTRGQQVTLSCSPISGHRSVSWYQQTPGQGLQFLFEYFSETQRNKGNFPGRFSGRQFSNSRSEMNVSTLELGDSALYLCASSAVPVAEAFFGQGTRLTVV.

The chain joins TRBV19 to TRBJ1-6, with TRBD1 identical over 8 bases. The CDR3 spans 16 residues. Germline V gives CDR1 LNHDA, CDR2 SQIVND (reference sequence). V lost 5 bases, J lost 8 bases, and 11 bases stayed unmatched. The CDR3 DNA sequence: TGTGCCAGTAGTTACAGGGGGATAAGTTATGATTCACCCCTCCACTTT. It codes for CASSYRGISYDSPLHF.

The V call is TRBV4-1, the J call TRBJ1-2, with 9 bases aligning to TRBD1. V dropped 4 bases and J dropped 1; count of bases not matched to a gene: 7. Germline CDR1 reads MGHRA; CDR2 reads YSYEKL. CDR3 length: 16 amino acids. The CDR3 reads CASSPGTGTDNYGYTF. CDR3 DNA: TGCGCCAGCAGCCCCGGGACAGGGACAGATAACTATGGCTACACCTTC.

The chain uses TRBV21-1 and TRBJ2-1; the tabulated D call, TRBD1, remains unverified against the DNA. TRBV21-1 is shown as a pseudogene. The CDR3 has 15 residues. CDR3 coding DNA: TGTGCCAGCAGCACCCGGGACAGTTCCTACAATGAGCAGTTCTTC. It encodes CASSTRDSSYNEQFF.

This clone was observed a handful of times. This likely comes from a read error, as the CDR3 has no conserved phenylalanine or tryptophan at its end. No DNA is shown, since the ends of the CDR3 on it are uncertain; the CDR3 is the one TCRdb lists. This chain links TRBV12-3 or TRBV12-4 with TRBJ1-2; TRBD1 reflects the table's D call only, with no check against the DNA. The length of the CDR3 is 10 amino acids, counting both ends. CDR3 loop: CANLPGGPPV.

The rearrangement joins TRBV25-1 to TRBJ2-1; 7 bases map to TRBD1. The length of the CDR3 is 15 residues. The germline gives CDR1 MGHDK, CDR2 SYGVNS. Unmatched junction bases numbered 13, after V lost 7 bases and J lost 7 bases. CDR3 coding DNA: TGTGCCAGCAATAAACAGGGGACAACTGGGAATGAGCAGTTCTTC. This gives the protein CASNKQGTTGNEQFF. Full variable domain (remainder filled in from reference TRBV25-1 and TRBJ2-1): EADIYQTPRYLVIGTGKKITLECSQTMGHDKMYWYQQDPGMELHLIHYSYGVNSTEKGDLSSESTVSRIRTEHFPLTLESARPSHTSQYLCASNKQGTTGNEQFFGPGTRLTVL.

This clone was detected only a few times. J is TRBJ2-7 and V is TRBV15; D is undetermined. From germline, CDR1 is LNHNV and CDR2 YYDKDF (reference sequence). This CDR3 is built from 15 residues. Trimming took 0 bases from V and 1 from J, leaving 10 bases between them. In nucleotides, the CDR3 is TGTGCCACCAGCAGAGATCGTGGCAGTTCCTACGAGCAGTACTTC. It translates to CATSRDRGSSYEQYF.

The chain links TRBV3-1 (or the pseudogene TRBV3-2) to TRBJ2-2; TRBD2 matches 13 bases. Trimming cost V 1 base and J 2 bases; bases outside gene matches: 4. CDR1 is LGHDT and CDR2 is YNNKEL in the germline V gene (reference sequence). The CDR3 has 18 residues. CDR3 protein: CASSQGPGLAGNTGELFF. DNA of the CDR3: TGTGCCAGCAGCCAAGGTCCGGGACTAGCGGGAAACACCGGGGAGCTGTTTTTT.

The chain couples TRBV9 to TRBJ2-7, with D possibly being TRBD1 (5 bases). V gave up 0 bases and J gave up 6 bases, with 10 bases separating them. The CDR3 is 13 amino acids. The V gene's germline CDR1 is SGDLS and CDR2 YYNGEE. The CDR3 reads CASSVAGSGEQYF. DNA of the CDR3: TGTGCCAGCAGCGTAGCAGGGTCCGGCGAGCAGTACTTC.

The rearrangement links TRBV19 to TRBJ2-3, with 9 bases lining up with TRBD1. Germline lookup yields CDR1 LNHDA and CDR2 SQIVND (reference sequence). With 5 bases clipped from V and 9 bases from J, the junction kept 12 bases outside the gene matches. CDR3 size: 15 residues. CDR3 in amino acids: CASSPGTGPLRTQYF. The CDR3 DNA reads as TGTGCCAGTAGTCCCGGGACAGGGCCCCTAAGGACGCAGTATTTT.

The chain couples TRBV11-2 to TRBJ2-7, with 7 bases identical to TRBD2. CDR1 is SGHAT, CDR2 FQNNGV, per germline. The ends lost 5 bases at V and 4 bases at J; junction bases unmatched: 8. The CDR3 has 14 amino acids. CDR3 DNA sequence: TGTGCCAGCAGCCTGGGGGGGAGTGGGTACGAGCAGTACTTC. Protein: CASSLGGSGYEQYF.

The chain employs TRBV5-1 and TRBJ2-2; D call uncertain. The germline gives CDR1 SGHRS, CDR2 YFSETQ. Trimming pared 1 base from V and 2 bases from J, leaving 6 bases between. The CDR3 totals 14 residues. The DNA for the CDR3 is TGCGCCAGCAGCTTGACAGTTAACACCGGGGAGCTGTTTTTT. Translation: CASSLTVNTGELFF.

The rearrangement uses TRBV7-8 and TRBJ1-5; a possible D gene is TRBD1 (5 bases). Per the germline V gene, CDR1 is SGHVS and CDR2 is FQNEAQ. This CDR3 has 14 amino acids. V was clipped by 3 bases and J by 4 bases, with 10 bases between them. CDR3 sequence (DNA): TGTGCCAGCAGCTTTGGGGGGGTTAATCAGCCCCAGCATTTT. It specifies CASSFGGVNQPQHF.

The chain uses TRBV5-1 and TRBJ1-4; 9 bases agree with TRBD1. This CDR3 contains 17 residues. The germline gives CDR1 SGHRS, CDR2 YFSETQ. The J segment lost 7 bases and the V segment lost 4 bases, leaving 14 bases of the junction unmatched. CDR3 sequence (DNA): TGCGCCAGCAGCATAACCGGGACAGGGAATGTCGGTGAAAAACTGTTTTTT. It specifies CASSITGTGNVGEKLFF.

The chain is built from TRBV27 and TRBJ1-1, with TRBD1 matching over 8 bases. The CDR3 extends over 19 amino acids. With V trimmed by 3 bases and J by 0 bases, 15 bases remained unmatched. CDR1 and CDR2 from the germline V gene are MNHEY and SMNVEV (reference sequence). The CDR3 nucleotides read TGTGCCAGCAGTTTCGAGATCCTAGCGACAGGGGCCCTGAACACTGAAGCTTTCTTT. It yields the protein CASSFEILATGALNTEAFF.

This clone was observed a few times. The J gene is TRBJ1-2, the V gene TRBV7-9; tentative D call: TRBD1 (5 bases). CDR1 and CDR2 from the germline V gene are SEHNR and FQNEAQ (reference sequence). The CDR3 runs 15 residues. With 2 bases removed from V and 1 base from J, the gap between germline ends came to 11 bases. The CDR3: CASSLTQDSNYGYTF. CDR3 nucleotides: TGTGCCAGCAGCTTAACACAGGATAGTAACTATGGCTACACCTTC.

CDR3 bases: TGCGCCAGCAGCGACTGGGGGGAACAGCCCCAGCATTTT. Its translation is CASSDWGEQPQHF. This chain connects TRBV5-1 to TRBJ1-5; possibly TRBD1 for D (5 bases). V lost 4 bases to trimming and J lost 7 bases, with 12 bases between them. Germline V gives CDR1 SGHRS, CDR2 YFSETQ. The CDR3 loop spans 13 amino acids.

The V call is TRBV14, the J call TRBJ2-7, with 7 positions matching TRBD2. Germline-derived CDR1 and CDR2 are SGHDN and FVKESK. The ends lost 4 bases at V and 2 bases at J; junction bases unmatched: 5. The CDR3 totals 14 residues. CDR3 protein: CASSRTGGAYEQYF. CDR3 sequence (DNA): TGTGCCAGCAGCCGTACGGGGGGAGCCTACGAGCAGTACTTC.

This clone has just a few counts. CDR3 loop: CASSESRGSETQYF. The DNA of the CDR3 is TGTGCCAGCAGTGAATCACGGGGGTCGGAGACCCAGTACTTC. The V gene is TRBV25-1, the J gene TRBJ2-5; D perhaps matches TRBD2 (6 bases). The germline V gene has CDR1 MGHDK and CDR2 SYGVNS. The CDR3 covers 14 residues. V gave up 1 base and J gave up 5 bases, with 11 bases separating them.

This chain uses TRBV3-1 (or the pseudogene TRBV3-2) with TRBJ1-4; D call uncertain. V lost 4 bases and J lost 7, with 7 bases in between. The CDR3 is made up of 12 amino acids. In germline, CDR1 is LGHDT, CDR2 YNNKEL (reference sequence). CDR3 nucleotides: TGTGCCAGCAGCCCCCGGGGTGAAAAACTGTTTTTT. Encoded protein: CASSPRGEKLFF.

The chain employs TRBV29-1 and TRBJ1-2; D possibly corresponds to TRBD1 (5 bases). Germline loops: CDR1 SQVTM, CDR2 ANQGSEA. This CDR3 spans 13 amino acids. Trimming took off 3 bases at V and 4 bases at J, with 12 bases between the two ends. This CDR3 reads CSVEEGYGYGYTF. CDR3 sequence (DNA): TGCAGCGTTGAGGAGGGGTATGGCTATGGCTACACCTTC. Drawing the rest from reference TRBV29-1 and TRBJ1-2, the complete variable domain is SAVISQKPSRDICQRGTSLTIQCQVDSQVTMMFWYRQQPGQSLTLIATANQGSEATYESGFVIDKFPISRPNLTFSTLTVSNMSPEDSSIYLCSVEEGYGYGYTFGSGTRLTVV.

This clone is classed as large. This sequence joins TRBV6-5 and TRBJ1-2; TRBD1 matches at 9 bases. In germline, CDR1 is MNHEY, CDR2 SVGAGI. V shed 5 bases, J shed 6 bases, and the junction held 1 base outside the gene matches. CDR3 length: 12 residues. In DNA, the CDR3 is TGTGCCAGCAGTACAGGGGGCGATGGCTACACCTTC. Protein: CASSTGGDGYTF.

This rearrangement joins TRBV29-1 to TRBJ1-5, with a possible D match to TRBD1 (5 bases). Looked up from germline, CDR1 is SQVTM and CDR2 is ANQGSEA. Trimming cost V 6 bases and J 5 bases, with 11 bases left between them. There are 12 residues in the CDR3. CDR3 region: CSVGGSDQPQHF. The DNA of the CDR3 is TGCAGCGTCGGGGGTTCGGATCAGCCCCAGCATTTT.

This chain connects TRBV6-5 to TRBJ1-2, with 7 nucleotides matching TRBD1. This CDR3 has 12 residues. Germline CDR1 and CDR2: MNHEY and SVGAGI. The trim removed 5 bases at V and 6 bases at J, leaving 3 bases unmatched. CDR3 sequence: CASSRQGNGYTF. The DNA of the CDR3 is TGTGCCAGCAGTAGACAGGGTAATGGCTACACCTTC.

The rearrangement links TRBV28 to TRBJ2-7; 10 bases are a match to TRBD2. Germline V lookup: CDR1 MDHEN, CDR2 SYDVKM. Germline trimming cut 6 bases from V and 1 base from J; bases unmatched to any gene: 21. The CDR3 loop spans 20 amino acids. CDR3 DNA: TGTGCCAGCAGCCAGGGGGGAACTGGGACTAGCGCTTGGCTTTCCTACGAGCAGTACTTC. Its protein product is CASSQGGTGTSAWLSYEQYF.

The chain uses TRBV5-6 and TRBJ1-6; TRBD1 agrees at 7 bases. With V trimmed by 2 bases and J by 0 bases, 2 bases remained unmatched. The CDR3 spans 16 residues. Germline V CDR1 and CDR2: SGHDT, YYEEEE. CDR3 DNA sequence: TGTGCCAGCAGCTTCACAGGGGACTCCTATAATTCACCCCTCCACTTT. Its protein is CASSFTGDSYNSPLHF.